These 12 T cell receptor beta chains share one sample of origin, sequenced in a study of Ad26.COV2.S vaccination and SARS-CoV-2 variants (dated by TCRdb to about 2021). The method behind the library was the immunoSEQ multiplex PCR assay. As stored in TCRdb, this immuneACCESS dataset retains in-frame rearrangements with V and J assigned. A fraction of the clones does not appear; measured against another copy, unresolved V genes explain less than half of the discrepancy, and the remainder lacks a known reason. The sample has around 300,000 clones on record, roughly nine tenths of them singletons. The top ten clonotypes cover around 6.4% of the sample. The treatment or condition label for this specimen denotes: some 20 received Ad26.COV2.S at low or high dose, single or two shots; about 5 received placebo; per-sample allocation not given. Repertoires of vaccine and placebo recipients were sequenced from samples taken on day 63 after the first injection.

The sample here was peripheral blood, taken in a trial of Ad26.COV2.S vaccine versus placebo. The receptors stem from a person aged 18 to 59 who received the Ad26.COV2.S COVID-19 vaccine or a placebo.

The chain has TRBV28 and TRBJ1-1, with D perhaps matching TRBD1 (5 bases). Trimming cost V 5 bases and J 4 bases, with 17 bases left between them. The CDR3 contains 15 residues. Germline loops: CDR1 MDHEN, CDR2 SYDVKM. In DNA form, the CDR3 reads TGTGCCAGCAGTCCAAGGGGCAGCTGGCTCACTGAAGCTTTCTTT. Amino acids: CASSPRGSWLTEAFF.

The V and J genes are TRBV2 and TRBJ2-3; the D is unclear. This CDR3 is 13 amino acids long. Trimming took off 8 bases at V and 0 bases at J, with 9 bases between the two ends. Germline CDR1 reads SNHLY; CDR2 reads FYNNEI. The CDR3 spells CASPHPSTDTQYF. The CDR3 DNA reads as TGTGCCAGCCCACACCCTAGCACAGATACGCAGTATTTT.

The chain combines TRBV7-3 with TRBJ1-1, with D perhaps TRBD1 (5 bases). Trimming took 4 bases from V and 3 from J, leaving 12 bases between them. From germline, CDR1 is SGHTA and CDR2 FQGTGA. The CDR3 sequence is 14 residues long. CDR3: CASSSGPRDTEAFF. Here the CDR3 DNA reads TGTGCCAGCAGCTCTGGACCCAGGGACACTGAAGCTTTCTTT.

As concerns this clone: The sample carries other DNA sequences with the same CDR3. The CDR3: CASSVRGGTEAFF. The CDR3 DNA is TGTGCCAGCAGCGTGAGGGGGGGCACTGAAGCTTTCTTT. The V call is TRBV9, the J call TRBJ1-1, with D maybe TRBD1 (6 bases). The V end was cut by 2 bases, the J end by 4 bases, with 9 bases between. CDR1 is SGDLS, CDR2 YYNGEE, per germline. The CDR3 is 13 residues long.

The chain carries TRBV3-1 (or the pseudogene TRBV3-2) and TRBJ2-3; unclear D gene. Looked up from germline, CDR1 is LGHDT and CDR2 is YNNKEL (reference sequence). This CDR3 contains 12 residues. V lost 1 base and J 5 bases, leaving 4 bases between the germline ends. The CDR3 DNA is TGTGCCAGCAGCCAAGTGGTAGATACGCAGTATTTT. Translation: CASSQVVDTQYF.

The chain uses TRBV28 and TRBJ2-7; D gene unclear. Trimming stripped 10 bases from V and 0 bases from J, with 10 bases between. Germline V lookup: CDR1 MDHEN, CDR2 SYDVKM. There are 12 residues in the CDR3. The chain's CDR3 is CATHQSSYEQYF. The CDR3 coding sequence is TGTGCCACTCATCAGTCCTCCTACGAGCAGTACTTC.

This chain joins TRBV7-9 and TRBJ1-2; no reliable D call. The CDR3 length is 12 residues. The germline V gene has CDR1 SEHNR and CDR2 FQNEAQ (reference sequence). Trimming took off 3 bases at V and 2 bases at J, with 4 bases between the two ends. The CDR3 protein is CASSLENYGYTF. CDR3 nucleotides: TGTGCCAGCAGCTTGGAGAACTATGGCTACACCTTC.

The chain is built from TRBV28 and TRBJ2-1, with 8 positions matching TRBD1. The CDR3 spans 16 residues. CDR1 is MDHEN, CDR2 SYDVKM, per germline. Trimming cost V 7 bases and J 12 bases; bases outside gene matches: 20. The CDR3 spells CASTSLTTGEGVGQFF. CDR3 coding DNA: TGTGCCAGCACTTCCTTGACGACAGGGGAAGGAGTTGGGCAGTTCTTC.

The chain combines TRBV28 with TRBJ1-2; TRBD1 might be the D (6 bases). This CDR3 region has 13 residues. The germline V gene encodes CDR1 MDHEN and CDR2 SYDVKM. V lost 2 bases and J 3 bases, leaving 7 bases between the germline ends. The CDR3: CASSLDRYYGYTF. CDR3 DNA: TGTGCCAGCAGTTTAGACAGGTACTATGGCTACACCTTC.

V is TRBV27 and J is TRBJ1-2; 7 bases match TRBD1. The length of the CDR3 is 12 residues. J lost 6 bases, V lost 6 bases, and 4 bases had no gene match. Germline lookup yields CDR1 MNHEY and CDR2 SMNVEV (reference sequence). The CDR3 reads CASSLTGNGYTF. CDR3 nucleotides: TGTGCCAGCAGCCTGACAGGGAATGGCTACACCTTC.

The rearrangement uses TRBV6-1 and TRBJ1-2, with D possibly matching TRBD1 (5 bases). The CDR3 covers 15 residues. With 2 bases removed from V and 6 bases from J, the gap between germline ends came to 16 bases. The germline V gene has CDR1 MNHNS and CDR2 SASEGT. The CDR3 loop is CASSERGRDTNGYTF. The CDR3 DNA is TGTGCCAGCAGTGAAAGGGGCAGGGATACTAATGGCTACACCTTC.

The chain recombines TRBV6-5 with TRBJ2-2; no definite D call. CDR1 is MNHEY, CDR2 SVGAGI, per germline. The CDR3 length is 16 residues. The ends were cut back, 2 bases at V and 0 bases at J, with 10 bases in the middle. The chain's CDR3 is CASSYRGLANTGELFF. In DNA form, the CDR3 reads TGTGCCAGCAGTTACCGTGGGCTAGCGAACACCGGGGAGCTGTTTTTT.